These T cell receptor beta chains were read from a single sample in a study of metastatic and nonmetastatic thyroid tumors. TCRdb called clones again from the PCR reads with MiXCR. The sample records about 30,000 clones, 4% to 5% being singletons. What was sequenced was blood. These receptor sequences come from a female donor with papillary thyroid cancer or a benign thyroid nodule (not recorded which). Some clones in this sample may be carry-over from other donors' samples. Both conserved end residues are part of each CDR3.

V gene,CDR3 length,CDR3 protein
TRBV27,15,CATRSAVQPPGGYTF
TRBV12-3/TRBV12-4,15,CASSPGGHSPTEAFF
TRBV28,13,CASRKGSGNTIYF
TRBV28,12,CASTQPRGPQHF
TRBV20-1,12,CSARFQAYGYTF
TRBV5-1,16,CASSLAPQGFYYGYTF
TRBV19,14,CASSTGGANEKLFF
TRBV6-1,20,CASSEERGTGGRPSTDTQYF
TRBV6-1,12,CASRGANYGYTF
TRBV28,14,CASSLGTGSEKLFF
TRBV7-9,16,CASSSHSGLRTGELFF
TRBV28,16,CASRSPGRGLEEPQHF
TRBV20-1,15,CSADWGYDSYNEQFF
TRBV6-1,15,CASSDFLSSTDTQYF
TRBV10-2,14,CASSEQGVDTEAFF
TRBV25-1,13,CASSFRTGYGYTF
TRBV7-9,14,CASSLEQGNSPLHF
TRBV20-1,13,CSAGNRGTYEQYF
TRBV20-1,16,CSASASPGTKDQPQHF
TRBV11-2,17,CASRRTGQTFRKTEAFF
TRBV15,15,CATSYGGRKNYGYTF
TRBV25-1,15,CASSVLTGLWYDQYF
TRBV6-5,17,CASSYHPGGGGNSPLHF
TRBV6-1,11,CASSVTDTQYF
TRBV11-3,13,CASSPSFDSPLHF
TRBV28,17,CASTLTTSGSSGDEQFF